The 30 T cell receptor beta chains presented below share a single source sample, sequenced in a study of regulatory T cells in long-lasting Graves disease. Time point: newly diagnosed GD, antithyroid drugs for less than 3 months. PBMC RNA served as the TCR library source. Researchers made TCR beta libraries by using iRepertoire HTBI primers and running Arm-PCR on CDR3 regions. TCRdb re-analysed the multiplex PCR reads in MiXCR, keeping a single row per CDR3 protein. The sample records around 400,000 distinct CDR3 sequences, 15% being singletons. The same data also contributed to another study, on T cells in Graves' hyperthyroidism and ophthalmopathy.

The sample was peripheral blood mononuclear cells (PBMCs), taken at new diagnosis, from a patient treated with antithyroid drugs. Receptors originate from a woman between 40 and 55 years old with Graves disease.

V and J are TRBV18 and TRBJ2-1, with 9 bases identical to TRBD1. In germline, CDR1 is KGHSH, CDR2 LQKENI. The V and J ends lost 3 bases and 1 base, in that order; junction bases with no gene match: 10. The CDR3 runs to 18 residues. The CDR3 protein is CASSPFDRGTGSYNEQFF. In nucleotides, the CDR3 is TGTGCCAGCTCACCGTTCGACCGCGGGACAGGGTCCTACAATGAGCAGTTCTTC.

This clonotype was detected many times. V is TRBV20-1 and J is TRBJ2-3; 7 bases line up with TRBD1. Looked up from germline, CDR1 is DFQATT and CDR2 is SNEGSKA (reference sequence). There are 12 residues in the CDR3. CDR3 nucleotides: TGCAGCGTGGACAGGAGGACAGATACGCAGTATTTT. Protein: CSVDRRTDTQYF.

This clonotype has a count of ten or more. CDR3 bases: TGTGCCAGTAGTGATACCGGGACAGGGTTCACTGAAGCTTTCTTT. Protein sequence: CASSDTGTGFTEAFF. V usage is TRBV19 and J usage is TRBJ1-1; the match to TRBD1 covers 9 bases. Germline V gives CDR1 LNHDA, CDR2 SQIVND (reference sequence). Germline trimming cut 5 bases from V and 4 bases from J; bases unmatched to any gene: 8. CDR3 length: 15 residues. Full variable domain (missing parts from reference TRBV19 and TRBJ1-1): DGGITQSPKYLFRKEGQNVTLSCEQNLNHDAMYWYRQDPGQGLRLIYYSQIVNDFQKGDIAEGYSVSREKKESFPLTVTSAQKNPTAFYLCASSDTGTGFTEAFFGQGTRLTVV.

This clonotype was observed a handful of times. This chain connects TRBV29-1 to TRBJ2-5; TRBD1 matches 10 bases. J lost 1 base, V lost 6 bases, and 5 bases had no gene match. The V gene's germline CDR1 is SQVTM and CDR2 ANQGSEA. CDR3 length: 14 amino acids. CDR3: CSVLDRGGQETQYF. The CDR3 nucleotides are TGCAGCGTCCTGGACAGGGGGGGCCAAGAGACCCAGTACTTC.

This clonotype came up many times. V and J are TRBV11-2 and TRBJ1-3; D is ambiguous. The CDR3 length is 11 residues. Germline CDR1 SGHAT, CDR2 FQNNGV. Trimming pared 1 base from V and 5 bases from J, leaving 0 bases between. The CDR3 sequence is CASSLGNTIYF. The CDR3 coding sequence is TGTGCCAGCAGCTTAGGAAACACCATATATTTT.

This sequence joins TRBV9 and TRBJ2-6, with TRBD2 as a possible D gene (5 bases). Germline V lookup: CDR1 SGDLS, CDR2 YYNGEE. The V and J ends lost 1 base and 1 base respectively, with 9 bases between them. The CDR3 length is 16 residues. The CDR3 here is CASSVLGGSGANVLTF. CDR3 nucleotides: TGTGCCAGCAGCGTATTGGGCGGGTCTGGGGCCAACGTCCTGACTTTC.

There are a few counts of this clonotype. The rearrangement links TRBV11-2 to TRBJ2-1; the match to TRBD2 covers 11 bases. With V trimmed by 5 bases and J by 0 bases, 12 bases remained unmatched. The CDR3 totals 19 residues. CDR1 and CDR2 from the germline V gene are SGHAT and FQNNGV. CDR3 loop: CASSAGLADVESSYNEQFF. The CDR3 coding sequence is TGTGCCAGCAGCGCGGGACTAGCGGACGTCGAAAGCTCCTACAATGAGCAGTTCTTC.

At least ten counts were recorded for this clonotype. V usage is TRBV7-6 and J usage is TRBJ2-3; D not certain. Germline-derived CDR1 and CDR2 are SGHVS and FNYEAQ. The CDR3 has 12 residues. V was cut by 5 bases and J by 6 bases, with 9 bases left in between. Written as DNA, the CDR3 is TGTGCCAGCAGCCCATTGGAGGATACGCAGTATTTT. Translating gives CASSPLEDTQYF.

This clonotype was detected ten times or more. V and J are TRBV2 and TRBJ1-1, with no clear D. Germline V lookup: CDR1 SNHLY, CDR2 FYNNEI. V lost 11 bases to trimming and J lost 9 bases, with 16 bases between them. This CDR3 comprises 11 residues. For the CDR3, the DNA is TGTGCCGAAACGGACGGGTTGCAAGCTTTCTTT. Translation gives CAETDGLQAFF. Based on the CDR3 plus reference TRBV2 and TRBJ1-1, the full variable domain is EPEVTQTPSHQVTQMGQEVILRCVPISNHLYFYWYRQILGQKVEFLVSFYNNEISEKSEIFDDQFSVERPDGSNFTLKIRSTKLEDSAMYFCAETDGLQAFFGQGTRLTVV.

This clonotype has just a few counts. The rearrangement links TRBV7-9 to TRBJ1-2, with 10 bases identical to TRBD1. In germline, CDR1 is SEHNR, CDR2 FQNEAQ (reference sequence). V was pared by 1 base and J by 6 bases, with 8 bases of the junction left unmatched. The CDR3 is 16 residues long. The CDR3 coding sequence is TGTGCCAGCAGCTTAGAACCGGGACAGGGGTTCGATGGCTACACCTTC. Its protein product is CASSLEPGQGFDGYTF.

This rearrangement joins TRBV28 to TRBJ1-1; D is unresolved. This CDR3 comprises 13 residues. Germline CDR1 is MDHEN and CDR2 is SYDVKM. V lost 5 bases, J lost 0 bases, and 7 bases lay in between. The CDR3 DNA follows: TGTGCCAGCAGTAACCACTTGAACACTGAAGCTTTCTTT. Residues: CASSNHLNTEAFF.

This clonotype has only a few counts. The gene calls are TRBV6-6 and TRBJ2-7; TRBD2 might be the D (5 bases). This CDR3 region has 15 residues. Trimming stripped 0 bases from V and 1 base from J, with 10 bases between. Looked up from germline, CDR1 is MNHNY and CDR2 is SVGAGI (reference sequence). In nucleotides, the CDR3 is TGTGCCAGCAGTTACTCGAGTAGGGAGTCCTACGAGCAGTACTTC. Amino acids: CASSYSSRESYEQYF.

The sample holds many counts of this clonotype. The chain employs TRBV12-5 and TRBJ1-4, with 8 bases that match TRBD1. Trimming at V came to 6 bases and at J to 5 bases, leaving 8 bases not matched to a gene. The germline gives CDR1 LGHNT, CDR2 FRNRAP. The CDR3 is made up of 15 amino acids. CDR3: CASGADRGWNEKLFF. CDR3 sequence (DNA): TGTGCTAGTGGGGCCGACAGGGGATGGAATGAAAAACTGTTTTTT.

The sample holds a few counts of this clonotype. Just one base apart from a much larger clone, this may be a read error. The V and J genes are TRBV28 and TRBJ2-1; a weak D match, TRBD1 (7 bases). V lost 6 bases, J lost 12 bases, and 21 bases lay in between. The CDR3 spans 14 residues. CDR1 is MDHEN and CDR2 is SYDVKM in the germline V gene. CDR3 protein: CASRSQGGRGGQFF. The CDR3 DNA is TGTGCCAGCAGATCTCAGGGGGGAAGGGGTGGGCAGTTCTTC.

Concerning this clonotype itself: It may be a read error: a sequence one base away is much more abundant. The V call is TRBV11-3, the J call TRBJ2-2; D might be TRBD1 or TRBD2, each matching 5 bases. The CDR3 contains 13 residues. Looked up from germline, CDR1 is SGHNT and CDR2 is YENEEA. CDR3 region: CASRQGGAGEPFF. In DNA, the CDR3 is TGTGCCAGCAGGCAGGGTGGCGCCGGGGAGCCGTTTTTT.

The chain links TRBV5-5 to TRBJ2-1; possible D gene TRBD2, 5 bases. The CDR3 runs 15 residues. V lost 1 base and J lost 1, with 9 bases in between. Germline assignment: CDR1 SGHKS and CDR2 YYEKEE (reference sequence). This CDR3 is CASSLSEGSYNEQFF. CDR3 bases: TGTGCCAGCAGCTTGTCCGAGGGATCCTACAATGAGCAGTTCTTC.

This clonotype was picked up many times. The chain has TRBV10-3 and TRBJ2-1; 7 bases are a match to TRBD1. Germline-derived CDR1 and CDR2 are ENHRY and SYGVKD. J was trimmed by 0 bases and V by 4 bases; bases with no gene match: 6. The CDR3 totals 16 residues. The CDR3 coding sequence is TGTGCCATCAGTGGAGGACAGGCCTACTCCTACAATGAGCAGTTCTTC. Its translation is CAISGGQAYSYNEQFF.

This clonotype has more than one count but fewer than ten. A much more abundant neighbour one base away suggests this may be a read error. V usage is TRBV28 and J usage is TRBJ2-1; 8 bases align to TRBD1. Germline V gene lookup returns CDR1 MDHEN and CDR2 SYDVKM. This CDR3 region has 15 residues. In nucleotides, the CDR3 is TGTGCCAGCCCCTTGGTGACAGGGGACCACAATGAGCAGCTCTTC. Its translation: CASPLVTGDHNEQLF. Variable domain in full (rest from reference TRBV28 and TRBJ2-1): DVKVTQSSRYLVKRTGEKVFLECVQDMDHENMFWYRQDPGLGLRLIYFSYDVKMKEKGDIPEGYSVSREKKERFSLILESASTNQTSMYLCASPLVTGDHNEQLFGPGTRLTVL.

This chain joins TRBV5-5 and TRBJ2-1; D possibly uses TRBD1 or TRBD2 (6 bases each). Germline V CDR1 and CDR2: SGHKS, YYEKEE (reference sequence). This CDR3 comprises 16 residues. V was pared by 0 bases and J by 0 bases, with 10 bases between. The CDR3 protein is CASSLEGGSSYNEQFF. DNA for the CDR3: TGTGCCAGCAGCTTGGAGGGGGGAAGCTCCTACAATGAGCAGTTCTTC.

There are a few counts of this clonotype. The V call is TRBV29-1, the J call TRBJ2-1, with 14 bases that match TRBD2. Germline-derived CDR1 and CDR2 are SQVTM and ANQGSEA. CDR3 length: 14 residues. Trimming cost V 7 bases and J 6 bases; bases outside gene matches: 5. For the CDR3, the DNA is TGCAGCGCCGGGGGACTAGCGGGAGCCAATGAGCAGTTCTTC. This gives the protein CSAGGLAGANEQFF.

This clonotype was seen only a few times. The rearrangement joins TRBV29-1 to TRBJ1-5, with D tentatively TRBD1 (5 bases). CDR3 length: 15 residues. V shed 5 bases and J shed 5 bases, with 19 bases lying between them. The germline V gene encodes CDR1 SQVTM and CDR2 ANQGSEA. The CDR3 sequence is CSVLLCRQSYQPQHF. The CDR3 DNA reads TGCAGCGTTCTTTTGTGCCGACAGTCGTATCAGCCCCAGCATTTT.

This clonotype was seen ten or more times. The rearrangement joins TRBV6-1 to TRBJ2-7, with TRBD1 identical over 10 bases. CDR1 MNHNS and CDR2 SASEGT come from the germline V gene. This CDR3 has 16 residues. V was pared by 5 bases and J by 4 bases, with 11 bases of the junction left unmatched. The CDR3 loop is CASSQPGTGVGYEQYF. As DNA, the CDR3 is TGTGCCAGCAGTCAACCTGGGACAGGGGTCGGGTACGAGCAGTACTTC.

This clonotype was recorded many times. This chain uses TRBV14 with TRBJ1-2, with 8 nucleotides matching TRBD1. Trimming took 0 bases from V and 5 from J; bases not matched to a gene: 2. Germline V lookup: CDR1 SGHDN, CDR2 FVKESK. The CDR3 length is 14 residues. The chain's CDR3 is CASSQEGQEYGYTF. The CDR3 nucleotides are TGTGCCAGCAGCCAAGAGGGACAGGAATATGGCTACACCTTC.

Worth noting for this clonotype: A much more abundant neighbour one base away suggests this may be a read error. The chain joins TRBV11-3 to TRBJ2-1, with D possibly being TRBD1 (6 bases). Germline CDR1 and CDR2: SGHNT and YENEEA. The CDR3 covers 15 residues. V lost 1 base and J 5 bases, leaving 12 bases between the germline ends. The CDR3: CASSLGPGQNNEQFF. The CDR3 DNA sequence: TGTGCCAGCAGCTTAGGTCCTGGACAGAACAATGAGCAGTTCTTC.

Note on this clonotype: Being one base from a much bigger clone, this may be a read error. The chain uses TRBV18 and TRBJ1-5, with D unresolved. Germline values: CDR1 KGHSH, CDR2 LQKENI. This CDR3 is built from 14 residues. The CDR3: CAGSQSGKGQPQHF. CDR3 DNA sequence: TGTGCCGGCTCACAATCGGGGAAGGGTCAGCCCCAGCATTTT.

The sample holds many counts of this clonotype. The V call is TRBV11-2, the J call TRBJ2-1; TRBD2 might be the D (5 bases). Germline assignment: CDR1 SGHAT and CDR2 FQNNGV. V was trimmed by 1 base and J by 9 bases, leaving 19 bases between them. CDR3 length: 16 amino acids. CDR3 protein: CASSLVSGSWFIEQFF. The DNA for the CDR3 is TGTGCCAGCAGCTTAGTGTCGGGGAGCTGGTTTATTGAGCAGTTCTTC.

This clonotype has ten or more counts. This chain links TRBV2 with TRBJ1-2; no clear D. The V end lost 4 bases, the J end lost 2 bases, and 8 bases lay between the germline ends. The CDR3 contains 13 residues. Germline assignment: CDR1 SNHLY and CDR2 FYNNEI. Written as DNA, the CDR3 is TGTGCCAGCAGTGTTAGGGCCAACTATGGCTACACCTTC. Its protein is CASSVRANYGYTF.

Worth noting for this clonotype: This may be a read error, as it is one base from a much larger clone. V is TRBV11-2 and J is TRBJ2-1; maybe TRBD2 (6 bases). CDR1 and CDR2 (germline): SGHAT, FQNNGV. The V end lost 2 bases, the J end lost 7 bases, and 21 bases lay between the germline ends. The CDR3 loop spans 17 amino acids. The CDR3 DNA reads as TGTGCCAGCAGCTTAAAATGGACACCAGTGGAGGGAAATGAGCAGTTCTTC. Translation: CASSLKWTPVEGNEQFF. Looking up the rest from reference TRBV11-2 and TRBJ2-1 gives the full variable domain: EAGVAQSPRYKIIEKRQSVAFWCNPISGHATLYWYQQILGQGPKLLIQFQNNGVVDDSQLPKDRFSAERLKGVDSTLKIQPAKLEDSAVYLCASSLKWTPVEGNEQFFGPGTRLTVL.

This clonotype came up many times. This chain joins TRBV3-1 and TRBJ1-1; TRBD1 matches at 8 bases. Germline loops: CDR1 LGHDT, CDR2 YNNKEL (reference sequence). CDR3 size: 15 residues. The V gene end was trimmed by 5 bases and the J gene end by 0 bases; junction bases not matched to a gene: 5. CDR3 DNA sequence: TGTGCCAGCAGCTCGACAGGGGCCATGAACACTGAAGCTTTCTTT. Translation: CASSSTGAMNTEAFF.

This clonotype was counted many times. The genes are TRBV7-9 and TRBJ1-1; TRBD1 is a possible D gene (6 bases). V was trimmed by 1 base and J by 7 bases, leaving 10 bases between them. Germline lookup yields CDR1 SEHNR and CDR2 FQNEAQ (reference sequence). The length of the CDR3 is 13 residues. The chain's CDR3 is CASSLGDTDEAFF. The CDR3 coding sequence is TGTGCCAGCAGCTTAGGGGACACCGATGAAGCTTTCTTT.